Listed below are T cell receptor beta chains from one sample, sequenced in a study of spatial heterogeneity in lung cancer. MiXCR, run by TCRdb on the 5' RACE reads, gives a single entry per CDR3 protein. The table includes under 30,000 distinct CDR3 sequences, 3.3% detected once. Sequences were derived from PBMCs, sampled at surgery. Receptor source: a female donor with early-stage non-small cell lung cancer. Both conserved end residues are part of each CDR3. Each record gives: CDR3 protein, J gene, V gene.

CASTKGGGDEQFF TRBJ2-1 TRBV4-2
CAISGPTSVVEQYF TRBJ2-7 TRBV10-3
CASSLGTGSYNEQFF TRBJ2-1 TRBV5-8
CASSPVAGEKTQYF TRBJ2-5 TRBV4-1
CASRWTGHGYTF TRBJ1-2 TRBV28
CSASPPLPSGLQETQYF TRBJ2-5 TRBV20-1
CASSFGLAGSTDTQYF TRBJ2-3 TRBV11-2
CASSLGTGPDTQYF TRBJ2-3 TRBV11-2
CASGSTTAKETQYF TRBJ2-5 TRBV10-2
CASSLGLAGQETQYF TRBJ2-5 TRBV7-9
CASRHPDTPKKETQYF TRBJ2-5 TRBV11-2
CASSPAAGTGGRETQYF TRBJ2-5 TRBV5-1
CASSPRTGANTEAFF TRBJ1-1 TRBV3-1
CSVVGTGSNGYTF TRBJ1-2 TRBV29-1
CASLGAGGRKDTQYF TRBJ2-3 TRBV5-6
CASSETPGQGPQETQYF TRBJ2-5 TRBV10-1
CASSPDVADTQYF TRBJ2-3 TRBV5-1
CASSLSPSPNTGELFF TRBJ2-2 TRBV27
CASSQRTSLSGELFF TRBJ2-2 TRBV3-1
CSALRGRNTGELFF TRBJ2-2 TRBV20-1
CASSAGGAAYEQYF TRBJ2-7 TRBV9
CASSLQANSGNTIYF TRBJ1-3 TRBV5-1
CASSMNTEAFF TRBJ1-1 TRBV2
CASSFDSRNNEQFF TRBJ2-1 TRBV7-3
CASSLRPKETQYF TRBJ2-5 TRBV11-2
CATKGQGTDTQYF TRBJ2-3 TRBV24-1
CASSEQGLTEAFF TRBJ1-1 TRBV9
CASSLGTAEKLFF TRBJ1-4 TRBV7-6
CATSPGGRGTGELFF TRBJ2-2 TRBV24-1
CASSQVGRDHQPQHF TRBJ1-5 TRBV19
CASSYSTGQGYEQYF TRBJ2-7 TRBV6-6
CASSPGVHNEQFF TRBJ2-1 TRBV7-9
CASSRTGQITYEQYF TRBJ2-7 TRBV7-9
CASTMTSASQETQYF TRBJ2-5 TRBV12-3/TRBV12-4
CASSVGQALSYEQYF TRBJ2-7 TRBV9
CASSIRSPRDNEKLFF TRBJ1-4 TRBV7-9
CASIAGRLDKNIQYF TRBJ2-4 TRBV6-1
CASRQGPTRGKLFF TRBJ1-4 TRBV7-2
CSVVHGTGNQPQHF TRBJ1-5 TRBV29-1
CASSMGGQGYEQFF TRBJ2-1 TRBV19
CASSIEGASGHTGELFF TRBJ2-2 TRBV19
CASSPGIETQYF TRBJ2-5 TRBV6-5
CASSTPLAGAQYNEQFF TRBJ2-1 TRBV6-2/TRBV6-3
CASSLWAEDTQYF TRBJ2-3 TRBV14
CSARDLAADLWVYEQFF TRBJ2-1 TRBV20-1
CASSSPSGPYEQYF TRBJ2-7 TRBV28
CASSNLGSQGETQYF TRBJ2-5 TRBV5-1
CASSLAGTGNTGELFF TRBJ2-2 TRBV7-9
CASSLVQTNYGYTF TRBJ1-2 TRBV7-9
CASSLGFGRAGTEAFF TRBJ1-1 TRBV5-1
CASSQGSASYEQYF TRBJ2-7 TRBV3-1